The 18 T cell receptor beta chains below all came from one sample that was sequenced in a study of T cell responses to AZD1222 COVID-19 vaccine. This table comes from immunoSEQ multiplex PCR, and its TCRdb copy is limited to in-frame clones, with some not included. The sample carries about 150,000 clones, around 91% recorded once. The sample in question was peripheral blood, obtained 28 days after the second AZD1222 dose. The receptors were sampled from an adult who received the AZD1222 COVID-19 vaccine.

The V call is TRBV28, the J call TRBJ2-7, with D perhaps TRBD1 (6 bases). V lost 3 bases and J 2 bases, leaving 14 bases between the germline ends. Germline lookup yields CDR1 MDHEN and CDR2 SYDVKM. The CDR3 runs 15 residues. The CDR3 bases are TGTGCCAGCAGTTTCCGACAGGTTCCCCCCTACGAGCAGTACTTC. This encodes CASSFRQVPPYEQYF.

The rearrangement uses TRBV5-1 and TRBJ2-7, with D unresolved. The germline V gene has CDR1 SGHRS and CDR2 YFSETQ. This CDR3 has 15 residues. The V and J ends lost 8 bases and 0 bases respectively, with 18 bases between them. In DNA, the CDR3 is TGCGCCAGGGGTGCTATGTCAGCCTTCTCCTACGAGCAGTACTTC. As protein: CARGAMSAFSYEQYF.

V and J are TRBV7-2 and TRBJ2-5; 9 nucleotides line up with TRBD1. Per the germline V gene, CDR1 is SGHTA and CDR2 is FQGNSA. V trimming: 2 bases; J trimming: 5 bases; junction bases outside the gene matches: 12. The CDR3 contains 17 residues. The CDR3, as DNA: TGTGCCAGCAGCTTATATATTCCGGGACAGGGCGGGGAGACCCAGTACTTC. Residues: CASSLYIPGQGGETQYF.

V is TRBV18 and J is TRBJ2-5, with D possibly matching TRBD2 (6 bases). V was pared by 4 bases and J by 5 bases, with 17 bases between. In germline, CDR1 is KGHSH, CDR2 LQKENI. The CDR3 is 15 amino acids. This chain's CDR3 is CASSLPGTPRETQYF. CDR3 coding DNA: TGTGCCAGCTCACTCCCCGGGACTCCCCGCGAGACCCAGTACTTC.

This chain uses TRBV28 with TRBJ1-2, with no clear D. CDR1 MDHEN and CDR2 SYDVKM come from the germline V gene. The CDR3 consists of 13 residues. Trimming pared 6 bases from V and 2 bases from J, leaving 10 bases between. The CDR3 loop reads CASRPPENYGYTF. The CDR3 DNA reads as TGTGCCAGCAGGCCCCCCGAAAACTATGGCTACACCTTC.

The genes are TRBV18 and TRBJ1-2, with TRBD1 as a possible D gene (5 bases). This CDR3 region has 15 residues. In germline, CDR1 is KGHSH, CDR2 LQKENI. V dropped 0 bases and J dropped 2 bases, with 10 bases sitting between them. The CDR3 DNA reads TGTGCCAGCTCACCACCGCCGGGGGGGAACTATGGCTACACCTTC. This sequence encodes CASSPPPGGNYGYTF.

The J gene is TRBJ1-2, the V gene TRBV24-1; a weak D match, TRBD1 (5 bases). This CDR3 is 16 amino acids long. Germline-derived CDR1 and CDR2 are KGHDR and SFDVKD. V lost 3 bases and J 5 bases, leaving 18 bases between the germline ends. CDR3 nucleotide sequence: TGTGCCACCAGTGATCCCAAGGGGCCCTTTGGGTATGGCTACACCTTC. Protein product: CATSDPKGPFGYGYTF.

This clone came up once. This rearrangement joins TRBV2 to TRBJ2-7; perhaps TRBD1 as D (6 bases). V gave up 6 bases and J gave up 0 bases, with 12 bases separating them. The CDR3 contains 14 residues. CDR1 is SNHLY, CDR2 FYNNEI, per germline. The DNA of the CDR3 is TGTGCCAGCAGGGGGACACAAACCTCCTACGAGCAGTACTTC. Amino acids: CASRGTQTSYEQYF.

The rearrangement uses TRBV4-2 and TRBJ2-2; 11 bases are a match to TRBD1. In germline, CDR1 is LGHNA, CDR2 YNFKEQ. V lost 0 bases and J lost 5; bases outside the gene matches: 8. The CDR3 length is 18 residues. CDR3: CASSQDPGQGAWTGELFF. The CDR3 DNA sequence: TGTGCCAGCAGCCAAGATCCCGGACAGGGGGCTTGGACCGGGGAGCTGTTTTTT.

This chain joins TRBV7-9 and TRBJ2-1; D possibly uses TRBD1 or TRBD2 (5 bases each). The germline V gene has CDR1 SEHNR and CDR2 FQNEAQ (reference sequence). V lost 5 bases and J 5 bases, leaving 19 bases between the germline ends. This CDR3 spans 16 amino acids. The CDR3 DNA is TGTGCCAGCAGCACACTGGGCCGGGGACCAAACAATGAGCAGTTCTTC. Amino acids: CASSTLGRGPNNEQFF.

This chain joins TRBV27 and TRBJ2-1; D gene uncertain. From germline, CDR1 is MNHEY and CDR2 SMNVEV (reference sequence). This CDR3 has 16 residues. The V end was cut by 3 bases, the J end by 1 base, with 13 bases between. CDR3 nucleotides: TGTGCCAGCAGTTTTGATGCCGATTTATCCTACAATGAGCAGTTCTTC. It codes for CASSFDADLSYNEQFF.

The rearrangement joins TRBV25-1 to TRBJ1-2; the match to TRBD1 covers 7 bases. Trimming cost V 4 bases and J 4 bases; bases outside gene matches: 3. This CDR3 has 13 amino acids. CDR1 is MGHDK, CDR2 SYGVNS, per germline. CDR3 in DNA: TGTGCCAGCAGTGGACAGGGCCTCTATGGCTACACCTTC. Translated, it gives CASSGQGLYGYTF.

The chain carries TRBV4-2 and TRBJ2-1; 7 bases match TRBD2. The V segment lost 4 bases and the J segment 8 bases; nucleotides outside the gene matches: 14. Per the germline V gene, CDR1 is LGHNA and CDR2 is YNFKEQ. This CDR3 region has 16 residues. Here the CDR3 reads CASSLSGQRGMDEQFF. The CDR3 coding sequence is TGTGCCAGCAGCCTTTCCGGCCAGCGGGGTATGGATGAGCAGTTCTTC.

The chain links TRBV2 to TRBJ2-7; D uncertain. Germline values: CDR1 SNHLY, CDR2 FYNNEI. CDR3 length: 15 residues. Trimming pared 5 bases from V and 0 bases from J, leaving 14 bases between. The CDR3 sequence is CASSTDSISSYEQYF. The CDR3 DNA is TGTGCCAGCAGTACAGACTCAATCAGCTCCTACGAGCAGTACTTC.

The rearrangement uses TRBV29-1 and TRBJ2-3; 9 bases align to TRBD2. Per germline, CDR1 SQVTM and CDR2 ANQGSEA. The CDR3 is 14 amino acids. The junction had 8 bases not matched to a gene; V was cut back by 8 bases and J by 2 bases. CDR3 protein: CSSLAGYPTDTQYF. CDR3 in DNA: TGCAGCTCCCTAGCGGGATATCCCACAGATACGCAGTATTTT.

This sequence joins TRBV6-6 and TRBJ2-7, with a possible D match to TRBD1 (5 bases). Germline V gene sequence: CDR1 MNHNY, CDR2 SVGAGI (reference sequence). The CDR3 is made up of 14 amino acids. V lost 2 bases and J 6 bases, leaving 14 bases between the germline ends. The CDR3 DNA is TGTGCCAGCAGTTACGGTTCACAGGCGAGCGAGCAGTACTTC. This gives the protein CASSYGSQASEQYF.

This chain uses TRBV11-1 with TRBJ1-2, with D possibly matching TRBD1 (5 bases). Per the germline V gene, CDR1 is SGHAT and CDR2 is FQDESV (reference sequence). There are 13 residues in the CDR3. Trimming cost V 5 bases and J 1 base, with 8 bases left between them. DNA of the CDR3: TGTGCCAGCAGCGTCGACAGTAACTATGGCTACACCTTC. Protein sequence: CASSVDSNYGYTF.

The chain combines TRBV5-1 with TRBJ2-5; D is possibly TRBD2 (6 bases). The germline V gene has CDR1 SGHRS and CDR2 YFSETQ. This CDR3 comprises 17 residues. V gave up 1 base and J gave up 5 bases, with 21 bases separating them. In DNA, the CDR3 is TGCGCCAGCAGCTTGAGGGAAGGGGCGGGAAACGCGGAGACCCAGTACTTC. It specifies CASSLREGAGNAETQYF.